Below, one T cell receptor (beta chain) is given with its context. Its matching antigen is unknown. These data come from a study of a mutant IDH1 vaccine in newly diagnosed glioma. In the study overall: Treated patients had a mean age of around 40 years and a sex split that was roughly 60% male and roughly 40% female. Radiotherapy, temozolomide, or both had been given previously, and both were given to most.

Time point indicated: baseline, week 1 (first vaccination visit). Noted treatment: pre-vaccination baseline after standard-of-care therapy. TCRdb's table, derived via immunoSEQ multiplex PCR, lists solely in-frame clones and lacks some. This sample carries 85,000 to 100,000 clones, over 75% of them seen once, and the ten largest clones take 7% to 9%. V lost 0 bases and J lost 2, with 18 bases in between. This CDR3 has 18 amino acids. Looked up from germline, CDR1 is SGHRS and CDR2 is YFSETQ. Overall study findings and caveats: Seemingly, pseudoprogression had no relation to changes in the top peripheral T cell clonotypes. Across multiple MHC alleles, over 90% of patients had vaccine-induced responses.

This clonotype was obtained from a middle-aged man with glioma. J is TRBJ2-4 and V is TRBV5-1; D is perhaps TRBD1 (5 bases). The sequences come from PBMCs, collected from a glioma patient treated with radiotherapy, temozolomide or both. The CDR3 region has the DNA TGCGCCAGCAGCTTGGAGTTAGGGCAGGGTTTATCCAAAAACATTCAGTACTTC. Translated, it gives CASSLELGQGLSKNIQYF.